The 5 T cell receptor beta chains listed next were all sequenced from one sample in a study of blood T cell repertoires in COVID-19. Sequencing used immunoSEQ multiplex PCR; TCRdb keeps in-frame clones, though not all of them. In the table there are about 120,000 clones, more than 75% of which are singletons. Specimen: peripheral blood. The source of these receptors is a man aged 45-60 years with acute or convalescent COVID-19.

This rearrangement joins TRBV19 to TRBJ2-2; D gene unclear. The V end lost 2 bases, the J end lost 6 bases, and 7 bases lay between the germline ends. The CDR3 has 13 amino acids. Germline CDR1 reads LNHDA; CDR2 reads SQIVND (reference sequence). The CDR3 nucleotides are TGTGCCAGTAGTATAAACAGCCCCGGGGAGCTGTTTTTT. Its protein product is CASSINSPGELFF.

V gene TRBV5-4 combines with J gene TRBJ2-7; D may be TRBD2 (6 bases). This CDR3 region has 13 residues. V was trimmed by 2 bases and J by 0 bases, leaving 6 bases between them. Germline assignment: CDR1 SGHNT and CDR2 YYREEE (reference sequence). CDR3 sequence: CASSFGSSYEQYF. CDR3 DNA: TGTGCCAGCAGCTTCGGGAGCTCCTACGAGCAGTACTTC.

The chain combines TRBV12-5 with TRBJ2-7; TRBD2 might be the D (6 bases). Germline V CDR1 and CDR2: LGHNT, FRNRAP. This CDR3 spans 11 amino acids. The germline V and J ends were trimmed by 4 bases and 12 bases, with 13 bases remaining between them. The CDR3 sequence: CASGWGDVGYF. In nucleotides, the CDR3 is TGTGCTAGTGGTTGGGGGGACGTAGGGTACTTC.

The chain carries TRBV24-1 and TRBJ2-1; 7 bases are shared with TRBD1. Germline V lookup: CDR1 KGHDR, CDR2 SFDVKD. The CDR3 runs 16 residues. J lost 0 bases, V lost 6 bases, and 7 bases had no gene match. CDR3 nucleotide sequence: TGTGCCACCAGTCCAACCAGGGGGTTCTCCTACAATGAGCAGTTCTTC. Its protein product is CATSPTRGFSYNEQFF.

The chain recombines TRBV6-6 with TRBJ2-2, with 12 positions matching TRBD2. The CDR3 has 15 residues. With V trimmed by 6 bases and J by 8 bases, 7 bases remained unmatched. CDR1 is MNHNY, CDR2 SVGAGI, per germline (reference sequence). The chain's CDR3 is CASRQGTSGSGELFF. For the CDR3, the DNA is TGTGCCAGCAGACAGGGGACTAGCGGGTCGGGGGAGCTGTTTTTT.